Listed below are T cell receptor beta chains from one sample, sequenced in a study of T cell changes during pregnancy in multiple sclerosis. Using immunoSEQ multiplex PCR, the repertoire was profiled, and TCRdb retains in-frame clones only, with some absent. Counted here are approximately 61,000 clones, 90% occurring once; the ten biggest clones make up 3% to 4%. The sequencing here drew on peripheral blood, taken in the first trimester of pregnancy. The receptors stem from a female donor in good health, enrolled as a control in a pregnancy study. The CDR3 runs from the conserved cysteine through the conserved F or W.

V gene	J gene	CDR3 protein
TRBV4-3	TRBJ2-5	CASSQEGRGWETQYF
TRBV15	TRBJ1-1	CATSPWAGDTEAFF
TRBV7-2	TRBJ2-5	CASSLGQGLETQYF
TRBV6-6	TRBJ1-1	CASSRDTEAFF
TRBV28	TRBJ2-1	CASSFMSRILNEQFF
TRBV13	TRBJ2-7	CASSLGTTSGGREQYF
TRBV7-2	TRBJ2-7	CASSVQGAVSYEQYF
TRBV9	TRBJ1-1	CASSIMGHPTEAFF
TRBV7-2	TRBJ1-2	CASSLSVSYGYTF
TRBV18	TRBJ1-5	CASSGQGSNQPQHF
TRBV4-1	TRBJ2-1	CASSQGTSDYNEQFF
TRBV2	TRBJ2-2	CASSERSGGPTGELFF
TRBV11-2	TRBJ2-5	CASSLGAGRGQYF
TRBV7-9	TRBJ1-1	CASSLYGTGGWVAEAFF
TRBV11-2	TRBJ2-1	CASSLVFESNEQFF
TRBV30	TRBJ2-7	CAWSVHGRGTSYEQYF
TRBV6-5	TRBJ1-4	CASSRQTGGAEKLFF
TRBV7-9	TRBJ2-5	CASSLASELETQYF
TRBV19	TRBJ2-3	CASSIATGKDTQYF
TRBV7-9	TRBJ1-3	CASSAHVRGAGGNTIYF
TRBV5-1	TRBJ2-1	CASGLTSGAYNEQFF
TRBV7-8	TRBJ1-2	CASSVQGSYGYTF
TRBV7-2	TRBJ2-7	CASSLAQGQGVYEQYF
TRBV9	TRBJ1-1	CASSISSGTGGEAFF
TRBV11-2	TRBJ2-1	CASSLVIAGPDNEQFF
TRBV20-1	TRBJ2-3	CSARDLDTQYF
TRBV23-1	TRBJ1-1	CASNRTGTNTEAFF
TRBV7-8	TRBJ1-1	CASSLLRQTNTEAFF
TRBV6-6	TRBJ1-6	CASSYPPGHQNSPLHF